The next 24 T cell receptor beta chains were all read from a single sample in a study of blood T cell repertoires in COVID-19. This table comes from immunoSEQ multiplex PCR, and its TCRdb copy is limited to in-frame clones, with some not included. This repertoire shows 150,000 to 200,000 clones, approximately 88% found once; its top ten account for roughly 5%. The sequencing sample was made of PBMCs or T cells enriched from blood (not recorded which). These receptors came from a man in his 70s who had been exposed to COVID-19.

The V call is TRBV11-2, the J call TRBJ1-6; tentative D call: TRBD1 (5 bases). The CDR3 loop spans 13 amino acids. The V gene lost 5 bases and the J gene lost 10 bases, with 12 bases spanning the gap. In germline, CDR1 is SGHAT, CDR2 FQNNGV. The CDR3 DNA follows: TGTGCCAGCAGCCGCCTCTGGGGCTCACCCCTCCACTTT. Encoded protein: CASSRLWGSPLHF.

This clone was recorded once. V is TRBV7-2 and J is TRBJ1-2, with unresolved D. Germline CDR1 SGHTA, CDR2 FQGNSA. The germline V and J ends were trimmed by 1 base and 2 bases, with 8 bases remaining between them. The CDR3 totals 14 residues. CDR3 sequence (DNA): TGTGCCAGCAGCTTAGACGGCGGGAACTATGGCTACACCTTC. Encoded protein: CASSLDGGNYGYTF.

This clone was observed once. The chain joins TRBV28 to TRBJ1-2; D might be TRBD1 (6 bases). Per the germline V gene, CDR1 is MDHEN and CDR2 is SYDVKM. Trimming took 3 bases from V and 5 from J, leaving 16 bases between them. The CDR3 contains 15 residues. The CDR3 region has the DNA TGTGCCAGCAGTTTCGGACAGTGGGGGGGGTATGGCTACACCTTC. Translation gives CASSFGQWGGYGYTF.

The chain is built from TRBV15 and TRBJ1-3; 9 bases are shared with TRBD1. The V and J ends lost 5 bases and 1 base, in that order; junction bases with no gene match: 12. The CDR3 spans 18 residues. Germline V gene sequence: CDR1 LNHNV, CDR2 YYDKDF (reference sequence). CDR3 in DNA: TGTGCCACCAGCGGGGGGACAGGGCCAGGTTATTCTGGAAACACCATATATTTT. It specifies CATSGGTGPGYSGNTIYF.

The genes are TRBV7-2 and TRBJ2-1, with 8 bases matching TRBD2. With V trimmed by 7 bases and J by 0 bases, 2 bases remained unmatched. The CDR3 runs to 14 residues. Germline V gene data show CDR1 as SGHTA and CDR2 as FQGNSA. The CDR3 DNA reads TGTGCCAGCATAGCGGGGCTCTCCTACAATGAGCAGTTCTTC. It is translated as CASIAGLSYNEQFF.

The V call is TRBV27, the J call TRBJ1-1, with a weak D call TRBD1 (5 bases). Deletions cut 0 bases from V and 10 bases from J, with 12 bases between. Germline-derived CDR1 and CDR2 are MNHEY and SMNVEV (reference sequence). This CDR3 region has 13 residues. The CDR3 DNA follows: TGTGCCAGCAGTTTATCAACAGGTCGTATAGCTTTCTTT. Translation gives CASSLSTGRIAFF.

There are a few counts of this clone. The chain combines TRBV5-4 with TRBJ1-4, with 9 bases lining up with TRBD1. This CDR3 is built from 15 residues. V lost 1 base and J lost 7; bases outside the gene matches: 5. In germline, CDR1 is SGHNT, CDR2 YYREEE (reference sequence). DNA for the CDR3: TGTGCCAGCAGCTTGCGCGGGACAGGGACTGAAAAACTGTTTTTT. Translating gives CASSLRGTGTEKLFF.

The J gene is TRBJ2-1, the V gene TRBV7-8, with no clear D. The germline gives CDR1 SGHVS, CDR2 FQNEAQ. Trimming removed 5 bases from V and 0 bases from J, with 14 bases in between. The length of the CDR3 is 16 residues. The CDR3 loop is CASSRRSQSSYNEQFF. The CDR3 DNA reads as TGTGCCAGCAGCCGTCGGTCACAGAGCTCCTACAATGAGCAGTTCTTC.

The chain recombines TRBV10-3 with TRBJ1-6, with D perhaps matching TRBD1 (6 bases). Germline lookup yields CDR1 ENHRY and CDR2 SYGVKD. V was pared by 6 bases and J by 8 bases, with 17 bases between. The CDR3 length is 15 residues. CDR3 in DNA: TGTGCCATCAGGGACCCAGGGGTTGCGGATTCACCCCTCCACTTT. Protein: CAIRDPGVADSPLHF.

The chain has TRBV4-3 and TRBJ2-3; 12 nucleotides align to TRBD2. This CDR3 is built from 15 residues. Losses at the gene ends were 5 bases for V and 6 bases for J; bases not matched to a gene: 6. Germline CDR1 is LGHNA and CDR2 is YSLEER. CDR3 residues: CASSVTTSGGDTQYF. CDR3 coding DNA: TGCGCCAGCAGCGTAACCACTAGCGGGGGGGATACGCAGTATTTT.

The CDR3 region is CASSYPREMNTEAFF. The CDR3 DNA follows: TGTGCCAGCAGTTACCCGCGGGAGATGAACACTGAAGCTTTCTTT. This chain uses TRBV6-6 with TRBJ1-1, with no clear D. V was cut by 2 bases and J by 0 bases, with 10 bases left in between. Germline V gene data show CDR1 as MNHNY and CDR2 as SVGAGI (reference sequence). CDR3 length equals 15 residues.

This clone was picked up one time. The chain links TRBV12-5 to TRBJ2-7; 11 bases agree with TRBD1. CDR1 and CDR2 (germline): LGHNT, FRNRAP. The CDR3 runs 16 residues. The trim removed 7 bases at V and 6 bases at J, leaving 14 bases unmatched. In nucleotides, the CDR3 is TGTGCTAGTGCCACAGACCGGGACAGGGGGATCCTCGAGCAGTACTTC. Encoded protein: CASATDRDRGILEQYF.

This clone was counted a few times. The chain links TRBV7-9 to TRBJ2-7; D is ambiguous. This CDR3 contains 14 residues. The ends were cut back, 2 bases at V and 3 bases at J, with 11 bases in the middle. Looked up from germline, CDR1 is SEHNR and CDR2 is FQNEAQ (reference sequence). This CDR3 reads CASSLSITDYEQYF. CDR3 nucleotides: TGTGCCAGCAGCTTAAGTATCACAGACTACGAGCAGTACTTC.

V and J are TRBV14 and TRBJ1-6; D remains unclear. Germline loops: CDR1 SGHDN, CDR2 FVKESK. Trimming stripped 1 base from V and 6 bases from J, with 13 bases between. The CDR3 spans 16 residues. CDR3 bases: TGTGCCAGCAGCCAAGGAGGAACAACACTTAATTCACCCCTCCACTTT. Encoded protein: CASSQGGTTLNSPLHF.

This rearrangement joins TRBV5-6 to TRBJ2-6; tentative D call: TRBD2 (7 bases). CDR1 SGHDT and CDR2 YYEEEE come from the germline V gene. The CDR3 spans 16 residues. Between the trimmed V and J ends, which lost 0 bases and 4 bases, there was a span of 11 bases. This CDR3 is CASSLEGGPGANVLTF. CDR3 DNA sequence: TGTGCCAGCAGCTTGGAGGGGGGGCCGGGGGCCAACGTCCTGACTTTC.

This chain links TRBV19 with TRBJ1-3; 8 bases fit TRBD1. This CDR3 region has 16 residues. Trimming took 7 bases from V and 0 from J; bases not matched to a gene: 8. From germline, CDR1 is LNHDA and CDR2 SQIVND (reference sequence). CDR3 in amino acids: CASILTTGGSGNTIYF. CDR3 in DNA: TGTGCCAGTATCCTTACTACAGGGGGCTCTGGAAACACCATATATTTT.

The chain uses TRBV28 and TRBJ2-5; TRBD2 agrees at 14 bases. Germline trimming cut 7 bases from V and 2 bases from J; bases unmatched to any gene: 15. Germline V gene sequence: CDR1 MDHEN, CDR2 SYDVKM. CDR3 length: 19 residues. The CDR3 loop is CASILWGLAGAFVQETQYF. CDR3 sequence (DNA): TGTGCCAGCATTCTTTGGGGACTAGCGGGAGCCTTCGTTCAAGAGACCCAGTACTTC.

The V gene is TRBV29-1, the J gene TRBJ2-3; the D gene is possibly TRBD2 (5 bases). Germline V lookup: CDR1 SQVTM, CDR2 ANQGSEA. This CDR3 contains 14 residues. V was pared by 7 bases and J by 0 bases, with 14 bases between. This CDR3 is CSGQTRASTDTQYF. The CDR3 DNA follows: TGCAGCGGCCAAACTAGGGCGAGCACAGATACGCAGTATTTT.

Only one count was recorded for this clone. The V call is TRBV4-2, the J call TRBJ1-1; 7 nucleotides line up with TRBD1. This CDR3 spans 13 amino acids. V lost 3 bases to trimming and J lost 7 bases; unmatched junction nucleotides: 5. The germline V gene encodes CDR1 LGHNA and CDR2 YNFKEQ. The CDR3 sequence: CASSHLTGFEAFF. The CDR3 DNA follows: TGTGCCAGCAGCCACCTGACAGGGTTTGAAGCTTTCTTT.

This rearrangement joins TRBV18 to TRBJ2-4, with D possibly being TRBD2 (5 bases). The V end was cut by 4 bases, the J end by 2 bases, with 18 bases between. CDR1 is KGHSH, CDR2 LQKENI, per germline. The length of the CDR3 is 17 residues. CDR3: CASSRGGSQLSKNIQYF. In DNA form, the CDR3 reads TGTGCCAGCTCACGAGGCGGGTCCCAACTATCCAAAAACATTCAGTACTTC.

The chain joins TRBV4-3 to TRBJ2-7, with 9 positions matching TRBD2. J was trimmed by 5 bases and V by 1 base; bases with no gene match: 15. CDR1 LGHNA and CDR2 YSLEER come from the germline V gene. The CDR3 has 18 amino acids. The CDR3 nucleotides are TGCGCCAGCAGCCAAGTATCTAGCGGGACCTCTCGACGGAACGAGCAGTACTTC. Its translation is CASSQVSSGTSRRNEQYF.

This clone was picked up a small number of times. The CDR3 DNA follows: TGTGCCAGCAGCAAAAACGGGAGAACTAGCGGACACTACGAGCAGTACTTC. Translated, it gives CASSKNGRTSGHYEQYF. The genes are TRBV21-1 and TRBJ2-7; the table names TRBD2, a call not compared with the DNA. TRBV21-1 corresponds to a pseudogene. The CDR3 runs to 17 residues.

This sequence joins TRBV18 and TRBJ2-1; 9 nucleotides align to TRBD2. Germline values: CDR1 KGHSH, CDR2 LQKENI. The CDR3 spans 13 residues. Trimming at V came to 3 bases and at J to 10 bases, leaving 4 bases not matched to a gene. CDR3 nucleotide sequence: TGTGCCAGCTCACCGGCGGGAGGGCCGGAGCAGTTCTTC. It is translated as CASSPAGGPEQFF.

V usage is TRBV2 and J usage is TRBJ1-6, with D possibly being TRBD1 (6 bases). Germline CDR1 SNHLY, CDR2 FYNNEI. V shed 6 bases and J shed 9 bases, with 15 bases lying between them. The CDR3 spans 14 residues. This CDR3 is CASSLDSFASPLHF. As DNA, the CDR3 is TGTGCCAGCAGCTTGGACAGCTTTGCTTCACCCCTCCACTTT.